This T cell receptor beta chain was found in a study of response to subunit inactivated influenza vaccine. Overall study findings and caveats: The authors suggested that every seasonal influenza vaccination recruits few new T cells.

Trimming removed 7 bases at V and 7 bases at J, with 25 bases between. This CDR3 has 16 residues. CDR1 is LNHDA, CDR2 SQIVND, per germline (reference sequence). MiXCR, applied by TCRdb to the RT-PCR reads, yields one record per CDR3 protein. The sample includes approximately 170,000 distinct CDR3 sequences, about 12% of them seen just once. This clonotype has only a few counts. Its matching antigen is unknown. These records were also assigned to another study, of T cells expressing NK-cell markers. As that study records: What made the TCR beta cDNA was 5'RACE template switching with UMIs. HCMV serostatus: seven of eight sequenced donors positive, one negative.

This TCR was sampled from a man aged 45 to 65 who received an inactivated influenza vaccine. J is TRBJ1-2 and V is TRBV19; D remains unclear. The material sequenced was CD8+ T cells sorted from PBMCs, taken approximately 12 days after vaccination. The CDR3: CASNLYVTPYSSGYTF. For the CDR3, the DNA is TGTGCCAGTAATCTCTACGTTACTCCCTATTCTTCTGGCTACACCTTC. Complete variable domain (other parts from reference TRBV19 and TRBJ1-2): DGGITQSPKYLFRKEGQNVTLSCEQNLNHDAMYWYRQDPGQGLRLIYYSQIVNDFQKGDIAEGYSVSREKKESFPLTVTSAQKNPTAFYLCASNLYVTPYSSGYTFGSGTRLTVV.